The clone carrying this TCR beta chain has ten or more counts. The sample comes from a study of T cells in Graves' hyperthyroidism and ophthalmopathy. The CDR3 regions of TCR beta were amplified from RNA transcripts. TCR CDR3 underwent first-round RT-PCR with the HTBI primer set. TCRdb re-derived calls from the multiplex PCR reads in MiXCR, one entry per CDR3 protein. The sample has more than 45,000 distinct CDR3 sequences; 40% to 55% are singletons. The CDR3 runs to 15 residues. With 5 bases removed from V and 3 bases from J, the gap between germline ends came to 17 bases. A Clinical Activity Score of at least 3, a NOSPECS grade of at least 4 and a duration under 3 months were recorded in the ophthalmopathy patients.

The receptor's source is a woman in her thirties with Graves' ophthalmopathy. Sequenced: blood. V and J are TRBV12-3 or TRBV12-4 and TRBJ2-7; either TRBD1 or TRBD2 may fit D (5 bases each). For the CDR3, the DNA is TGTGCCAGCAGTGGGTGGGACCTCGGGGACTACGAGCAGTACTTC. The encoded protein is CASSGWDLGDYEQYF.